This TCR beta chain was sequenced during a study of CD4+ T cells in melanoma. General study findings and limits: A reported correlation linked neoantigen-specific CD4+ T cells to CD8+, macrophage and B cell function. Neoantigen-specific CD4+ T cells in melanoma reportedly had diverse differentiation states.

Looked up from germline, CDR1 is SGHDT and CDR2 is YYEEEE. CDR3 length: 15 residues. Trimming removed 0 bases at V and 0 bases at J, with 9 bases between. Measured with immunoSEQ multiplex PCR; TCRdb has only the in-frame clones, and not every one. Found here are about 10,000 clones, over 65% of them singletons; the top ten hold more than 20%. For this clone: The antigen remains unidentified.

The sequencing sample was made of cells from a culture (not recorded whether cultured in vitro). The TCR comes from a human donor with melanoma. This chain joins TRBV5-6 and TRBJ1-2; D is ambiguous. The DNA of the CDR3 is TGTGCCAGCAGCTTGGTTCGGGGTCCTAACTATGGCTACACCTTC. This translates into CASSLVRGPNYGYTF.